These 18 T cell receptor beta chains were all obtained from the same sample, sequenced in a study of blood T cell repertoires in COVID-19. The table came from immunoSEQ multiplex PCR; TCRdb's copy has only in-frame clones and leaves some out. Among over 150,000 clones listed, roughly 87% were seen once. The sequenced sample consisted of PBMCs or T cells enriched from blood (not recorded which). These receptors all come from a woman in her forties or fifties who had recovered from COVID-19.

The V and J genes are TRBV28 and TRBJ2-5, with 7 bases that match TRBD2. J was trimmed by 5 bases and V by 7 bases; bases with no gene match: 10. The germline V gene has CDR1 MDHEN and CDR2 SYDVKM. The CDR3 runs to 14 residues. This CDR3 reads CASTRGGPKETQYF. CDR3 in DNA: TGTGCCAGCACTCGGGGAGGGCCCAAGGAGACCCAGTACTTC. Using reference TRBV28 and TRBJ2-5 for the parts outside the CDR3, the full variable domain is DVKVTQSSRYLVKRTGEKVFLECVQDMDHENMFWYRQDPGLGLRLIYFSYDVKMKEKGDIPEGYSVSREKKERFSLILESASTNQTSMYLCASTRGGPKETQYFGPGTRLLVL.

V and J are TRBV3-1 (or the pseudogene TRBV3-2) and TRBJ2-1, with TRBD2 identical over 7 bases. This CDR3 spans 15 amino acids. Germline-derived CDR1 and CDR2 are LGHDT and YNNKEL (reference sequence). With V trimmed by 8 bases and J by 0 bases, 7 bases remained unmatched. CDR3 amino acids: CASQNPGGSYNEQFF. The CDR3 bases are TGTGCCAGCCAAAATCCGGGGGGCTCCTACAATGAGCAGTTCTTC.

This rearrangement joins TRBV2 to TRBJ2-7; 7 nucleotides agree with TRBD1. The CDR3 spans 14 residues. The germline CDR1 and CDR2 sequences are SNHLY and FYNNEI. Trimming removed 7 bases from V and 1 base from J; junction bases left unmatched: 7. The CDR3 here is CASKSRGSSYEQYF. CDR3 DNA sequence: TGTGCCAGCAAAAGCAGGGGGTCTTCCTACGAGCAGTACTTC.

This sequence joins TRBV7-2 and TRBJ2-2; 10 positions agree with TRBD2. The CDR3 consists of 16 residues. The germline V gene encodes CDR1 SGHTA and CDR2 FQGNSA. Unmatched junction bases numbered 3, after V lost 1 base and J lost 4 bases. In DNA form, the CDR3 reads TGTGCCAGCAGCTTAGTCCCTAGCGGGGGCACCGGGGAGCTGTTTTTT. It codes for CASSLVPSGGTGELFF.

The chain carries TRBV18 and TRBJ2-7, with TRBD2 identical over 12 bases. J lost 0 bases, V lost 2 bases, and 8 bases had no gene match. Germline values: CDR1 KGHSH, CDR2 LQKENI. The length of the CDR3 is 18 residues. The CDR3 nucleotides read TGTGCCAGCTCACCAGAACTAGCGGGAGGTATAGGCTCCTACGAGCAGTACTTC. Its protein is CASSPELAGGIGSYEQYF.

For the CDR3, the DNA is TGTGCCAGCAGCCCGACTAGCGGGAGGGCCACCGGGGAGCTGTTTTTT. Protein: CASSPTSGRATGELFF. The rearrangement uses TRBV7-2 and TRBJ2-2; TRBD2 agrees at 14 bases. Trimming at V came to 5 bases and at J to 4 bases, leaving 3 bases not matched to a gene. The length of the CDR3 is 16 residues. Germline V gives CDR1 SGHTA, CDR2 FQGNSA.

This chain joins TRBV30 and TRBJ1-3; 8 bases match TRBD1. CDR1 is GTSNPN and CDR2 is SVGIG in the germline V gene (reference sequence). The CDR3 loop spans 15 amino acids. Trimming removed 2 bases from V and 0 bases from J; junction bases left unmatched: 3. CDR3 bases: TGTGCCTGGAGTACAGGGGGGCTCTCTGGAAACACCATATATTTT. It translates to CAWSTGGLSGNTIYF.

The chain is built from TRBV14 and TRBJ2-5; tentatively, D is TRBD1 (6 bases). Germline V gene sequence: CDR1 SGHDN, CDR2 FVKESK. The CDR3 runs to 15 residues. Trimming removed 0 bases from V and 2 bases from J, with 10 bases in between. The CDR3 DNA follows: TGTGCCAGCAGCCAAGATGGGGACATTCAAGAGACCCAGTACTTC. Amino acid sequence: CASSQDGDIQETQYF.

The chain uses TRBV5-5 and TRBJ2-1; 8 positions match TRBD1. CDR1 is SGHKS, CDR2 YYEKEE, per germline (reference sequence). V was pared by 4 bases and J by 12 bases, with 12 bases of the junction left unmatched. The CDR3 consists of 14 residues. This CDR3 reads CASSLGDRPQGQFF. CDR3 nucleotides: TGTGCCAGCAGCCTTGGGGACAGGCCTCAGGGGCAGTTCTTC.

The rearrangement links TRBV15 to TRBJ1-1; 8 bases fit TRBD1. The CDR3 contains 15 residues. Germline V gene lookup returns CDR1 LNHNV and CDR2 YYDKDF (reference sequence). The V segment lost 4 bases and the J segment 3 bases; nucleotides outside the gene matches: 7. CDR3 sequence: CATSTHGQGYTEAFF. As DNA, the CDR3 is TGTGCCACCAGCACCCACGGACAGGGTTACACTGAAGCTTTCTTT.

The rearrangement joins TRBV5-8 to TRBJ1-1; D perhaps matches TRBD1 (5 bases). V shed 6 bases and J shed 0 bases, with 27 bases lying between them. CDR3 length equals 19 residues. Germline lookup yields CDR1 SGHTS and CDR2 YDEGEE. For the CDR3, the DNA is TGTGCCAGCAACCACAAATACCGGACCCAAGCAGGGATGAACACTGAAGCTTTCTTT. It translates to CASNHKYRTQAGMNTEAFF.

The chain has TRBV7-2 and TRBJ1-2, with D tentatively TRBD1 (5 bases). Germline loops: CDR1 SGHTA, CDR2 FQGNSA. The CDR3 sequence is 14 residues long. V shed 3 bases and J shed 1 base, with 9 bases lying between them. In nucleotides, the CDR3 is TGTGCCAGCAGCTTTCGAGACAGTAACTATGGCTACACCTTC. Protein product: CASSFRDSNYGYTF.

The chain is built from TRBV19 and TRBJ2-3; 16 nucleotides line up with TRBD2. The germline V gene encodes CDR1 LNHDA and CDR2 SQIVND (reference sequence). V was clipped by 6 bases and J by 6 bases; unmatched bases: 15. This CDR3 has 19 amino acids. The CDR3 here is CASRVLTGTSGRAKDTQYF. The CDR3 DNA reads TGTGCCAGTAGGGTGCTAACCGGGACTAGCGGGAGGGCCAAGGATACGCAGTATTTT.

This chain links TRBV13 with TRBJ2-3, with 14 bases aligning to TRBD2. The V and J ends lost 5 bases and 5 bases, in that order; junction bases with no gene match: 12. This CDR3 region has 18 residues. The germline gives CDR1 PRHDT, CDR2 FYEKMQ (reference sequence). CDR3 DNA sequence: TGTGCCAGCAGCCCTCGACTAGCGGGAGGGCCAACGGGAGATACGCAGTATTTT. Amino acid sequence: CASSPRLAGGPTGDTQYF.

This clone was picked up a small number of times. The rearrangement joins TRBV3-1 (or the pseudogene TRBV3-2) to TRBJ2-7; D unresolved. CDR1 LGHDT and CDR2 YNNKEL come from the germline V gene (reference sequence). Trimming left V 2 bases short and J 6 bases short, with 17 bases between. This CDR3 has 15 residues. Here the CDR3 DNA reads TGTGCCAGCAGCCAATTCGCGGCAGCGCCCCCCGAGCAGTACTTC. Translated, it gives CASSQFAAAPPEQYF.

V and J are TRBV7-2 and TRBJ2-5, with TRBD2 matching 13 bases. CDR3 length: 16 amino acids. Looked up from germline, CDR1 is SGHTA and CDR2 is FQGNSA. J gave up 2 bases and V 1 base, and 1 base lay outside the gene matches. CDR3 in DNA: TGTGCCAGCAGCTTAGGGGGACTAGCGGGGCAAGAGACCCAGTACTTC. Translated, it gives CASSLGGLAGQETQYF.

The chain couples TRBV30 to TRBJ1-4; D is undetermined. V shed 2 bases and J shed 8 bases, with 9 bases lying between them. Germline V gives CDR1 GTSNPN, CDR2 SVGIG (reference sequence). CDR3 length: 12 amino acids. The CDR3 sequence is CAWSTGKEKLFF. CDR3 in DNA: TGTGCCTGGAGTACCGGGAAAGAAAAACTGTTTTTT.

This sequence joins TRBV11-3 and TRBJ2-2; D unresolved. This CDR3 comprises 18 residues. The V and J ends lost 5 bases and 0 bases respectively, with 19 bases between them. Germline CDR1 reads SGHNT; CDR2 reads YENEEA. This CDR3 is CASSPVELVGANTGELFF. The CDR3 DNA reads TGTGCCAGCAGCCCGGTGGAGTTAGTAGGAGCGAACACCGGGGAGCTGTTTTTT. Based on the CDR3 plus reference TRBV11-3 and TRBJ2-2, the full variable domain is EAGVVQSPRYKIIEKKQPVAFWCNPISGHNTLYWYLQNLGQGPELLIRYENEEAVDDSQLPKDRFSAERLKGVDSTLKIQPAELGDSAVYLCASSPVELVGANTGELFFGEGSRLTVL.